This T cell receptor beta chain was sequenced during a study of regulatory T cells in long-lasting Graves disease. Only a few counts were recorded for this clonotype. The authors built TCR beta libraries using iRepertoire HTBI primers and Arm-PCR of CDR3 regions. TCRdb independently ran MiXCR on the multiplex PCR reads; one entry per CDR3 protein. Seen here are about 420,000 distinct CDR3 sequences, about 17% observed once, and the top ten hold around 23%. Germline V lookup: CDR1 SGHDN, CDR2 FVKESK. Between the trimmed V and J ends, which lost 4 bases and 4 bases, there was a span of 20 bases. The CDR3 runs to 16 residues. Documented time point: newly diagnosed GD, antithyroid drugs for less than 3 months. Generation of the TCR library employed RNA extracted from PBMCs. These data were also reused for a study on T cells in Graves' hyperthyroidism and ophthalmopathy.

The source is a woman under 30 with Graves disease. The specimen comprised peripheral blood mononuclear cells (PBMCs), sampled at new diagnosis, from a patient treated with antithyroid drugs. V gene TRBV14 combines with J gene TRBJ2-7, with unresolved D. The CDR3 region is CASSPIRGEPLYEQYF. For the CDR3, the DNA is TGTGCCAGCAGCCCAATACGAGGAGAGCCCCTATACGAGCAGTACTTC. The whole variable domain, filled in from reference TRBV14 and TRBJ2-7, reads EAGVTQFPSHSVIEKGQTVTLRCDPISGHDNLYWYRRVMGKEIKFLLHFVKESKQDESGMPNNRFLAERTGGTYSTLKVQPAELEDSGVYFCASSPIRGEPLYEQYFGPGTRLTVT.